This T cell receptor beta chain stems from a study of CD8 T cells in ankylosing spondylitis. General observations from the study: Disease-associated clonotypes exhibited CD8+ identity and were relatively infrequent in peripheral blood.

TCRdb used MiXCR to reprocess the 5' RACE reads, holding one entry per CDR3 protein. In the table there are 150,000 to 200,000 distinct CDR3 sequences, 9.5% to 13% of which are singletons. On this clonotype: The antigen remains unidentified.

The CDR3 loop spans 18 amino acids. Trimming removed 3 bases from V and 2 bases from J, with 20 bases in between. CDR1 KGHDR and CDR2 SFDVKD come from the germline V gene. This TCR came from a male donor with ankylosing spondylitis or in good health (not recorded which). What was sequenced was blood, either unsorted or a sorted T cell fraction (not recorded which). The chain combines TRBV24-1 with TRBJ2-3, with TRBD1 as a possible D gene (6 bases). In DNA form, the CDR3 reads TGTGCCACCAGTGATACTACAGGGTCGCTTGGCATCACAGATACGCAGTATTTT. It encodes CATSDTTGSLGITDTQYF.